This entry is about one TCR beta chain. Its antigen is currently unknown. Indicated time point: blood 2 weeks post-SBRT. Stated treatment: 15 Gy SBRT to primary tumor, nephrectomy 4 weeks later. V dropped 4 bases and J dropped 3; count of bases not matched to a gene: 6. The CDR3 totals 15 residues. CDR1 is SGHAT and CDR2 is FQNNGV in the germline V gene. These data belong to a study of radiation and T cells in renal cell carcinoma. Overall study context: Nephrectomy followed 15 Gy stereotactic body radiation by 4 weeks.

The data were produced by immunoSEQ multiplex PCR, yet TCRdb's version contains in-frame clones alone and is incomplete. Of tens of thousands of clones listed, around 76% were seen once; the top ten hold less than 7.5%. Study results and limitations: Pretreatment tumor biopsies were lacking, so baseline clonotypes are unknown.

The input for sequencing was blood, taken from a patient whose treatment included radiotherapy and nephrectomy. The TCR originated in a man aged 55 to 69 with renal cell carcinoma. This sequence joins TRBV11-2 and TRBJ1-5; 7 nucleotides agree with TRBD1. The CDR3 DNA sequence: TGTGCCAGCAGCTCCAGGGGGGGGGTCAATCAGCCCCAGCATTTT. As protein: CASSSRGGVNQPQHF.